The 24 T cell receptor beta chains below all came from one sample that was sequenced in a study of identical twins. In TCRdb, the 5' RACE reads were re-called with MiXCR into one record per CDR3 protein. The table has 500,000 to 650,000 distinct CDR3 sequences, under 25% seen once. These data also featured in a second study, about yellow fever vaccine responses in identical twins.

The sequenced sample was CD4+ T cells sorted from blood. These receptors were collected from a young woman in good health.

This clonotype was picked up a small number of times. This chain connects TRBV10-3 to TRBJ2-3; weak D call: TRBD1 (5 bases). The CDR3 contains 12 residues. Between the trimmed V and J ends, which lost 4 bases and 5 bases, there was a span of 7 bases. The germline CDR1 and CDR2 sequences are ENHRY and SYGVKD. CDR3 bases: TGTGCCATCAGTGTAGGGGAAGATACGCAGTATTTT. Its protein product is CAISVGEDTQYF.

This clonotype occurred a few times. The rearrangement links TRBV11-3 to TRBJ2-3; D unclear. Deletions cut 0 bases from V and 4 bases from J, with 8 bases between. This CDR3 is built from 14 residues. Germline CDR1 is SGHNT and CDR2 is YENEEA. CDR3 protein: CASSLDKSADTQYF. The CDR3 nucleotides are TGTGCCAGCAGCTTAGATAAGAGCGCAGATACGCAGTATTTT.

The chain employs TRBV4-2 and TRBJ2-1, with TRBD2 matching over 9 bases. Germline loops: CDR1 LGHNA, CDR2 YNFKEQ. This CDR3 comprises 17 residues. Trimming at V came to 0 bases and at J to 6 bases, leaving 9 bases not matched to a gene. CDR3 nucleotides: TGTGCCAGCAGCCAAGACGGGGGCGGGAGGGGAGGCAATGAGCAGTTCTTC. It yields the protein CASSQDGGGRGGNEQFF.

This clonotype has only a few counts. This chain joins TRBV11-3 and TRBJ2-2, with D possibly being TRBD1 or TRBD2 (5 bases each). CDR3 size: 15 residues. Germline CDR1 and CDR2: SGHNT and YENEEA. Trimming took off 4 bases at V and 1 base at J, with 10 bases between the two ends. The CDR3 coding sequence is TGTGCCAGCAGCTCGGGACGGTTGAACACCGGGGAGCTGTTTTTT. Translating gives CASSSGRLNTGELFF.

The V and J genes are TRBV5-1 and TRBJ2-1, with 14 positions matching TRBD2. Germline loops: CDR1 SGHRS, CDR2 YFSETQ. This CDR3 has 17 residues. V dropped 1 base and J dropped 7; count of bases not matched to a gene: 7. CDR3 residues: CASSLIGTSGRGNEQFF. CDR3 DNA sequence: TGCGCCAGCAGCTTGATTGGGACTAGCGGGAGAGGTAATGAGCAGTTCTTC.

This clonotype was counted a few times. The chain employs TRBV7-9 and TRBJ2-5, with D possibly being TRBD1 (7 bases). The CDR3 is 15 amino acids. V lost 5 bases, J lost 1 base, and 14 bases lay in between. Germline-derived CDR1 and CDR2 are SEHNR and FQNEAQ (reference sequence). The CDR3, as DNA: TGTGCCAGCAGCGCGGGACAGACACTCCAAGAGACCCAGTACTTC. Translating it yields CASSAGQTLQETQYF.

This rearrangement joins TRBV15 to TRBJ2-3; D not certain. Trimming took off 0 bases at V and 5 bases at J, with 6 bases between the two ends. Germline CDR1 is LNHNV and CDR2 is YYDKDF (reference sequence). The CDR3 has 13 amino acids. The CDR3 loop reads CATSRDIGDTQYF. The CDR3, as DNA: TGTGCCACCAGCAGAGACATCGGAGATACGCAGTATTTT.

This clonotype has just a few counts. This chain joins TRBV2 and TRBJ2-5; 13 bases are a match to TRBD2. The CDR3 spans 16 residues. The germline V gene has CDR1 SNHLY and CDR2 FYNNEI. J gave up 4 bases and V 5 bases, and 7 bases lay outside the gene matches. CDR3 sequence reads: CASSSRLAGGGETQYF. For the CDR3, the DNA is TGTGCCAGCAGTTCCCGACTAGCGGGGGGCGGAGAGACCCAGTACTTC. Together with reference TRBV2 and TRBJ2-5, the CDR3 gives the full variable domain: EPEVTQTPSHQVTQMGQEVILRCVPISNHLYFYWYRQILGQKVEFLVSFYNNEISEKSEIFDDQFSVERPDGSNFTLKIRSTKLEDSAMYFCASSSRLAGGGETQYFGPGTRLLVL.

CDR3 amino acids: CASSQARTSGGLNEQFF. CDR3 in DNA: TGCGCCAGCAGCCAAGCCCGGACTAGCGGGGGCCTAAATGAGCAGTTCTTC. The gene calls are TRBV4-1 and TRBJ2-1; TRBD2 matches 13 bases. CDR1 and CDR2 (germline): MGHRA, YSYEKL. The V and J ends lost 1 base and 7 bases, in that order; junction bases with no gene match: 7. CDR3 length equals 17 residues.

The V call is TRBV20-1, the J call TRBJ2-1, with a possible D match to TRBD2 (7 bases). V was shortened by 5 bases and J by 6 bases, with 17 bases between the two germline ends. The CDR3 length is 14 residues. The germline gives CDR1 DFQATT, CDR2 SNEGSKA (reference sequence). The CDR3 spells CSADGGPSPNEQFF. The CDR3 DNA reads as TGCAGTGCTGACGGGGGGCCATCCCCCAATGAGCAGTTCTTC.

This clonotype was seen ten or more times. A junction boundary mismatches the germline segment, possibly from a read error. The chain is built from TRBV7-8 and TRBJ2-1; TRBD2 agrees at 8 bases. This CDR3 contains 15 residues. CDR1 is SGHVS and CDR2 is FQNEAQ in the germline V gene. CDR3 in DNA: TGTGCCAGCAGTTTAGGTGGCGGGGGGTACAATGAGCAGTTCTTC. It translates to CASSLGGGGYNEQFF. Full variable domain (missing parts from reference TRBV7-8 and TRBJ2-1): GAGVSQSPRYKVAKRGQDVALRCDPISGHVSLFWYQQALGQGPEFLTYFQNEAQLDKSGLPSDRFFAERPEGSVSTLKIQRTQQEDSAVYLCASSLGGGGYNEQFFGPGTRLTVL.

This clonotype was seen more than once but under ten times. This chain connects TRBV29-1 to TRBJ2-3, with 9 bases lining up with TRBD1. The CDR3 totals 13 residues. Losses at the gene ends were 7 bases for V and 5 bases for J; bases not matched to a gene: 7. The V gene's germline CDR1 is SQVTM and CDR2 ANQGSEA. CDR3 in amino acids: CSGGQGLGDTQYF. In DNA form, the CDR3 reads TGCAGCGGAGGACAGGGGTTGGGAGATACGCAGTATTTT.

This clonotype was detected a few times. DNA of the CDR3: TGTGCCAGCAGCCAAGCAGTGGTGGGCACAGATACGCAGTATTTT. Its protein is CASSQAVVGTDTQYF. This rearrangement joins TRBV3-1 to TRBJ2-3; D gene ambiguous. The CDR3 runs 15 residues. CDR1 and CDR2 (germline): LGHDT, YNNKEL (reference sequence). Trimming cost V 1 base and J 1 base, with 9 bases left between them.

The chain recombines TRBV10-3 with TRBJ2-1; a weak D match, TRBD2 (7 bases). The germline V gene has CDR1 ENHRY and CDR2 SYGVKD. V was clipped by 11 bases and J by 2 bases, with 16 bases between them. The CDR3 extends over 14 amino acids. CDR3 in amino acids: CALGGGGPYNEQFF. The CDR3 bases are TGTGCCCTCGGAGGGGGGGGCCCCTACAATGAGCAGTTCTTC.

The rearrangement links TRBV2 to TRBJ2-4; possibly TRBD1 for D (6 bases). The CDR3 has 16 residues. Germline CDR1 and CDR2: SNHLY and FYNNEI. Deletions cut 3 bases from V and 5 bases from J, with 17 bases between. The chain's CDR3 is CASSDLLGTPQNIQYF. The CDR3, as DNA: TGTGCCAGCAGTGACCTGCTCGGGACACCTCAAAACATTCAGTACTTC.

This chain uses TRBV11-2 with TRBJ2-6; D unclear. Germline assignment: CDR1 SGHAT and CDR2 FQNNGV. The V end was cut by 5 bases, the J end by 0 bases, with 11 bases between. This CDR3 spans 16 amino acids. The CDR3 loop is CASSNRANSGANVLTF. The DNA for the CDR3 is TGTGCCAGCAGCAACCGGGCCAACTCTGGGGCCAACGTCCTGACTTTC.

The chain couples TRBV10-3 to TRBJ2-1; TRBD2 matches at 11 bases. The CDR3 extends over 14 amino acids. The germline V gene has CDR1 ENHRY and CDR2 SYGVKD. Trimming at V came to 7 bases and at J to 9 bases, leaving 8 bases not matched to a gene. The CDR3 loop reads CAINFSGRAGEQFF. The CDR3 region has the DNA TGTGCCATCAATTTTAGCGGGAGGGCTGGTGAGCAGTTCTTC.

The rearrangement uses TRBV11-2 and TRBJ2-1, with 9 bases that match TRBD2. This CDR3 comprises 15 residues. With V trimmed by 4 bases and J by 10 bases, 11 bases remained unmatched. Germline V gene data show CDR1 as SGHAT and CDR2 as FQNNGV. Here the CDR3 reads CASSSGGREGWEQFF. The CDR3 nucleotides read TGTGCCAGCAGCTCCGGGGGGCGGGAGGGTTGGGAGCAGTTCTTC.

Only a few counts were recorded for this clonotype. The CDR3 protein is CSAQQGTGNTIYF. DNA for the CDR3: TGCAGTGCCCAACAGGGGACTGGAAACACCATATATTTT. The chain uses TRBV20-1 and TRBJ1-3, with 7 bases aligning to TRBD1. CDR1 is DFQATT and CDR2 is SNEGSKA in the germline V gene (reference sequence). Trimming cost V 6 bases and J 2 bases; bases outside gene matches: 4. This CDR3 is 13 amino acids long.

The rearrangement links TRBV24-1 to TRBJ2-3; D could derive from TRBD1 or TRBD2 (5 bases each). V shed 5 bases and J shed 5 bases, with 25 bases lying between them. This CDR3 spans 18 amino acids. Germline CDR1 and CDR2: KGHDR and SFDVKD. For the CDR3, the DNA is TGTGCCACCAGTGTACCGGCCCGGGACCTAGGGCATAAAGATACGCAGTATTTT. This encodes CATSVPARDLGHKDTQYF.

This clonotype was seen a handful of times. V gene TRBV7-8 combines with J gene TRBJ2-5; D is ambiguous. The CDR3 is 14 residues long. CDR1 is SGHVS and CDR2 is FQNEAQ in the germline V gene. The germline V and J ends were trimmed by 1 base and 4 bases, with 10 bases remaining between them. The CDR3 here is CASSLGTRRETQYF. The CDR3 region has the DNA TGTGCCAGCAGCTTAGGCACCCGTAGAGAGACCCAGTACTTC. The whole variable domain, filled in from reference TRBV7-8 and TRBJ2-5, reads GAGVSQSPRYKVAKRGQDVALRCDPISGHVSLFWYQQALGQGPEFLTYFQNEAQLDKSGLPSDRFFAERPEGSVSTLKIQRTQQEDSAVYLCASSLGTRRETQYFGPGTRLLVL.

This clonotype has just a few counts. The V and J genes are TRBV7-2 and TRBJ2-1, with a tentative D call TRBD1 (5 bases). Germline CDR1 and CDR2: SGHTA and FQGNSA. The CDR3 has 16 residues. The ends were cut back, 1 base at V and 0 bases at J, with 10 bases in the middle. CDR3 protein: CASSLGGVRSYNEQFF. The CDR3 region has the DNA TGTGCCAGCAGCTTAGGGGGCGTCCGCTCCTACAATGAGCAGTTCTTC.

The chain recombines TRBV6-1 with TRBJ1-5; a weak D match, TRBD1 (6 bases). The V end was cut by 5 bases, the J end by 6 bases, with 20 bases between. The CDR3 contains 16 residues. Germline V gene data show CDR1 as MNHNS and CDR2 as SASEGT. In DNA, the CDR3 is TGTGCCAGCAGTAAAACAGGGTTCGGACCAGGTCAGCCCCAGCATTTT. The encoded protein is CASSKTGFGPGQPQHF.

The chain employs TRBV12-3 or TRBV12-4 and TRBJ2-2; 15 nucleotides agree with TRBD2. V was pared by 5 bases and J by 1 base, with 8 bases of the junction left unmatched. The CDR3 has 19 residues. CDR3 in amino acids: CASSPRTSGGVVNTGELFF. The CDR3 DNA follows: TGTGCCAGCAGTCCTCGGACTAGCGGGGGGGTTGTGAACACCGGGGAGCTGTTTTTT.